These T cell receptor beta chains were read from a single sample in a study of technical replicates of blood from a handful of donors. Measured with immunoSEQ multiplex PCR; TCRdb has only the in-frame clones, and not every one. Among 15,000 to 20,000 clones listed, around 87% were seen once. The sequenced sample was PBMCs. These receptor sequences come from a human donor in good health. The CDR3 runs from the conserved cysteine through the conserved F or W. D genes are given only for firm matches. Some rows mark clone size as missing; the rest say once, few, many or name a class of expanded clone.

j_call clone_size v_call d_call cdr3_length cdr3_nt cdr3_aa
TRBJ2-2 . TRBV5-5 . 16 TGTGCCAGCAGCTTAGGGGACTTGGGATCGGCCGGGGAGCTGTTTTTT CASSLGDLGSAGELFF
TRBJ2-7 few TRBV27 TRBD2 16 TGTGCCAGCAGTTTAGCCGGGACTAGGGGAGGCTACGAGCAGTACTTC CASSLAGTRGGYEQYF
TRBJ2-2 . TRBV6-1 . 14 TGTGCCAGCAGGACGGACAGAGACACCGGGGAGCTGTTTTTT CASRTDRDTGELFF
TRBJ2-3 . TRBV7-2 TRBD2 16 TGTGCCAGCAGCCGTGGGACTAGCGGAGCCGGCGATACGCAGTATTTT CASSRGTSGAGDTQYF
TRBJ2-1 few TRBV10-1 . 16 TGCGCCAGCAGTGAGAGGGAGCGGCCGTGGTACAATGAGCAGTTCTTC CASSERERPWYNEQFF
TRBJ2-5 . TRBV5-1 TRBD1 13 TGCGCCAGCAGCCCCGGACAGGGCTCGACCCAGTACTTC CASSPGQGSTQYF
TRBJ1-3 . TRBV6-1 . 15 TGTGCCAGCAGCATACAGAGAAACCCTGGAAACACCATATATTTT CASSIQRNPGNTIYF
TRBJ2-2 . TRBV2 . 15 TGTGCCAGCAGTGAACCGGGGGCGAACACCGGGGAGCTGTTTTTT CASSEPGANTGELFF
TRBJ2-7 once TRBV11-2 . 18 TGTGCCAGCAGCTTAGATGTCGCCGGAAACTCGGACTACTACGAGCAGTACTTC CASSLDVAGNSDYYEQYF
TRBJ1-3 . TRBV7-9 TRBD1 16 TGTGCGTACGGGCAGGGGGCACTCTTATCTGGAAACACCATATATTTT CAYGQGALLSGNTIYF
TRBJ1-1 . TRBV12-5 TRBD1 19 TGTGCTAGTGGTTTGGTGTTGGGTACCGGGACAGGGATGAACACTGAAGCTTTCTTT CASGLVLGTGTGMNTEAFF
TRBJ2-2 . TRBV14 . 13 TGTGCCAGCAGCCGTACGAACACCGGGGAGCTGTTTTTT CASSRTNTGELFF
TRBJ1-5 . TRBV18 TRBD1 14 TGTGCCAGCTCAGACGGGACAGCGTATCAGCCCCAGCATTTT CASSDGTAYQPQHF
TRBJ2-3 . TRBV5-1 TRBD2 16 TGCGCCAGCAGCTTGGGACTAGCGGGCACCACAGATACGCAGTATTTT CASSLGLAGTTDTQYF
TRBJ1-3 . TRBV28 . 14 TGTGCCAGCAGCCCTGGGCCGATAAAAAACACCATATATTTT CASSPGPIKNTIYF
TRBJ2-1 . TRBV28 TRBD2 14 TGTGCCAGTTCACTAGCGGGAGTATCCGGTGAGCAGTTCTTC CASSLAGVSGEQFF
TRBJ1-5 few TRBV4-2 TRBD1 16 TGTGCCAGCAGCCGAGCGGCGGGACAGGGGTATCAGCCCCAGCATTTT CASSRAAGQGYQPQHF
TRBJ2-1 . TRBV5-4 TRBD2 16 TGTGCCAGCAGCTTGGGGGGGCTAGCGGGGACCAATGAGCAGTTCTTC CASSLGGLAGTNEQFF
TRBJ2-7 few TRBV27 TRBD2 13 TGTGCCAGCAGGAGCGGGAGGCCCCACGAGCAGTACTTC CASRSGRPHEQYF
TRBJ2-7 . TRBV6-5 . 13 TGTGCCAGCAGTTACTCGGCAGGGGGGGAGCAGTACTTC CASSYSAGGEQYF
TRBJ1-2 . TRBV2 . 14 TGTGCCAGCGAAAACCAGGGTAGTAACTATGGCTACACCTTC CASENQGSNYGYTF
TRBJ2-7 . TRBV27 TRBD1 13 TGTGCCAGCAGTACCTCTGGACAGGAGGAAAGGGTCTTC CASSTSGQEERVF
TRBJ1-1 . TRBV5-8 . 13 TGTGCCAGCAGCTTGAGGACAAACACTGAAGCTTTCTTT CASSLRTNTEAFF
TRBJ2-3 once TRBV4-2 TRBD2 20 TGTGCCAGCAGCCAAGAGACTGAACCGGGACTAGCGGGGTTCACAGATACGCAGTATTTT CASSQETEPGLAGFTDTQYF
TRBJ2-3 . TRBV7-8 TRBD2 14 TGTGCCAGCAGCGAAGCGGGAGGCACAGATACGCAGTATTTT CASSEAGGTDTQYF
TRBJ1-5 . TRBV5-1 TRBD1 14 TGCGCCAGCAGCATTGGGACAGAGGATCAGCCCCAGCATTTT CASSIGTEDQPQHF
TRBJ2-3 . TRBV2 TRBD2 14 TGTGCCACCGTCAGCGGGAGTGAAACAGATACGCAGTATTTT CATVSGSETDTQYF